A selection of T cell receptor beta chains follows, all from one sample in a study of yellow fever vaccine responses in identical twins. MiXCR, applied by TCRdb to the RT-PCR reads, yields one record per CDR3 protein. The repertoire holds roughly 17,000 distinct CDR3 sequences, less than 75% seen once, with roughly 7.7% in the top ten. The material was T cells from blood (PBMCs), unsorted or a sorted subset (not recorded which), obtained before or after yellow fever vaccination (not recorded which). All receptors derive from a woman between 18 and 29 years old who received the yellow fever vaccine. The CDR3 runs from the conserved cysteine through the conserved F or W.

v_call,j_call,cdr3_aa
TRBV19,TRBJ2-3,CASSIDGRRGTDTQYF
TRBV6-1,TRBJ2-3,CASRGSTDTQYF
TRBV12-3/TRBV12-4,TRBJ2-1,CASSVKYEQFF
TRBV12-2,TRBJ2-7,CASRLAHEQYF
TRBV3-1,TRBJ1-2,CASSQGRGNYGYTF
TRBV29-1,TRBJ1-2,CSVGTGLYGYTF
TRBV2,TRBJ2-3,CASSEAPANTQYF
TRBV5-5,TRBJ2-1,CASSLMAVNEQFF
TRBV11-1,TRBJ1-1,CASSLVGGDTEAFF
TRBV29-1,TRBJ2-1,CSSMDRWGGSYNEQFF
TRBV29-1,TRBJ2-1,CSGRRYPYNEQFF
TRBV21-1,TRBJ1-5,CASSPWLGDQPQHF
TRBV20-1,TRBJ2-7,CSARTIAGGAYEQYF
TRBV4-2,TRBJ2-5,CASSQDSYGGVRETQYF
TRBV6-1,TRBJ1-5,CASSEGQYHQPQHF
TRBV11-1,TRBJ2-3,CASSSQGGTQYF
TRBV19,TRBJ1-4,CASSSWTDEKLFF
TRBV27,TRBJ1-5,CASSLRRASNQPQHF
TRBV6-2/TRBV6-3,TRBJ1-1,CASSYGVTEAFF
TRBV14,TRBJ2-3,CASSPGGRTDTQYF
TRBV12-3/TRBV12-4,TRBJ1-1,CASSPALF
TRBV5-1,TRBJ1-1,CASSLDLGMNTEAFF
TRBV11-1,TRBJ2-5,CASSSPTSSYQETQYF
TRBV5-6,TRBJ2-1,CASSLGGDLPNEQFF
TRBV2,TRBJ1-4,CASSEDRNNEKLFF
TRBV5-1,TRBJ1-6,CASSLGTDSPLHF
TRBV11-2,TRBJ2-1,CASSPVATSYNEQFF
TRBV18,TRBJ2-2,CASSIRRSNTGELFF
TRBV19,TRBJ1-5,CASSFTGNQPQHF
TRBV12-1,TRBJ2-3,CASSSRLTSGRAMDTQYF
TRBV2,TRBJ2-7,CASSVGYEQYF
TRBV5-6,TRBJ1-1,CASSLVARNTEAFF
TRBV5-1,TRBJ2-7,CASSTGTSWVGNEQYF
TRBV29-1,TRBJ2-1,CSAGLTGNEQFF
TRBV2,TRBJ1-3,CASREVSGNTIYF
TRBV28,TRBJ2-5,CASSLLGLAGTTQYF
TRBV11-3,TRBJ1-1,CASSAYRNTEAFF
TRBV13,TRBJ1-2,CASSLPGEDDYGYTF
TRBV4-1,TRBJ1-6,CASSQDRAGPHSPLHF
TRBV5-1,TRBJ1-2,CASKDPANYGYTF
TRBV5-1,TRBJ2-3,CASSLSGGSKTDTQYF
TRBV7-3,TRBJ1-2,CASSHSQHYGYTF
TRBV9,TRBJ1-6,CASSPGLNSPLHF
TRBV27,TRBJ2-2,CASRRQGNTGELFF
TRBV20-1,TRBJ2-1,CSARTGTSVGEQFF
TRBV6-1,TRBJ2-2,CASTTGTGESGELFF
TRBV4-2,TRBJ2-7,CASSQNPGARNEQYF
TRBV2,TRBJ2-5,CASSELYPRQETQYF
TRBV7-3,TRBJ1-2,CASSLKGDRGYTF
TRBV12-3/TRBV12-4,TRBJ2-1,CASSPSGSSYNEQFF
TRBV11-1,TRBJ2-1,CASSLAGILGLHEQFF
TRBV18,TRBJ1-3,CASTFGLTTRATGSTIYF
TRBV4-2,TRBJ1-2,CASSQDQHRDYTF